This entry describes one T cell receptor (beta chain). The antigen is unknown. These data come from a study of tumor and adjacent non-tumor tissue in lung cancer. Study information: There were 11 to 12 adenocarcinoma, a couple of squamous cell carcinoma and 1 small cell lung cancer cases. The patients, roughly eleven men and roughly 5 women, were roughly 30 to 85 with stage I to III disease. Study-level findings and limits: Patients with more diverse tumor TCRs had worse survival.

The library came from three nested PCR rounds adapted from ARM-PCR protocols. TCRdb re-derived calls from the multiplex PCR reads in MiXCR, one entry per CDR3 protein. The sample holds about 90,000 distinct CDR3 sequences, about 61% seen once. CDR1 and CDR2 from the germline V gene are SQVTM and ANQGSEA. The CDR3 is 13 residues long. With 4 bases clipped from V and 9 bases from J, the junction kept 8 bases outside the gene matches. No cell sorting was done before RNA was extracted from the tissue. V is TRBV29-1 and J is TRBJ2-7, with 11 bases lining up with TRBD1. This receptor was obtained from a man in his 70s with non-small cell lung cancer. Specimen: lung tumor tissue. The CDR3: CSVGGTGGYWQYF. The CDR3 nucleotides read TGCAGCGTTGGGGGGACAGGGGGTTACTGGCAGTACTTC.